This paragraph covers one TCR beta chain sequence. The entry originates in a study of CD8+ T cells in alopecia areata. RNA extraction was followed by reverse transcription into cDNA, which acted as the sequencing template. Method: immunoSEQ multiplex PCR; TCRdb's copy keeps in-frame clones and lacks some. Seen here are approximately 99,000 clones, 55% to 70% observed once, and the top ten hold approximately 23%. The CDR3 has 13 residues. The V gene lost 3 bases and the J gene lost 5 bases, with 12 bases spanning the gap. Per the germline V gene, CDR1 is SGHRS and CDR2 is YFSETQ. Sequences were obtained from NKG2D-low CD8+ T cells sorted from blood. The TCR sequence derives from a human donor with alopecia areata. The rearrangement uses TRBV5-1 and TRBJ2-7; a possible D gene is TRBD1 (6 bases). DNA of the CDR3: TGCGCCAGCAGCTACAGGGATCTGAACGAGCAGTACTTC. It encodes CASSYRDLNEQYF.